This T cell receptor (beta chain) comes out of a study of cytomegalovirus exposure and HLA in healthy donors. Study observations and caveats: In vitro data verified a few CMV-associated chains as specific for CMV antigens. Presence/absence analyses treated sequencing depth as roughly uniform across donors.

As for this clone: Its cognate antigen is unknown.

Researchers ran the PCR with 60 Vbeta and 13 Jbeta primers. Profiled with immunoSEQ multiplex PCR; TCRdb holds only in-frame clones, not every one. The data show 95,000 to 150,000 clones, 77% seen once. This TCR derives from a man between 18 and 29 years old in good health and CMV-seropositive. The sequencing sample was made of PBMCs.

In DNA, the CDR3 is TGTGCCAGCAGCTCAGGACACGGGAACACTGAAGCTTTCTTT. Protein sequence: CASSSGHGNTEAFF. The chain recombines TRBV7-6 with TRBJ1-1; D may be TRBD1 (5 bases). The CDR3 loop spans 14 amino acids. V was trimmed by 4 bases and J by 1 base, leaving 10 bases between them. Per germline, CDR1 SGHVS and CDR2 FNYEAQ.